The sequence of this TCR beta chain was determined in a study of blood T cells in healthy people across ages. Study-level findings and limits: The study found more naive CD4+ cells and higher diversity in long-lived than aged donors. Diversity figures derived from one million T cells were judged to underestimate the true value.

Through a sample-barcoded 5' primer and a J-beta primer mix, a second PCR was run for roughly 7 to 11 cycles. TCRdb reanalysed the 5' RACE reads using MiXCR and keeps one entry per CDR3 protein. The sample shows over 950,000 distinct CDR3 sequences, about 51% of them seen only once. This clonotype was observed a handful of times. Its matching antigen is unknown. The germline gives CDR1 MNHEY, CDR2 SVGAGI. V dropped 3 bases and J dropped 0 bases, with 12 bases sitting between them. The CDR3 has 16 amino acids. The genes are TRBV6-5 and TRBJ2-1; no clear D gene. This receptor was taken from a woman aged 55-69 years in good health. The specimen was blood. The CDR3 spells CASSYGRRPSYNEQFF. The CDR3 region has the DNA TGTGCCAGCAGTTATGGACGGCGGCCCTCCTACAATGAGCAGTTCTTC.